The rows below give T cell receptor beta chains drawn from one sample of a study of blood T cells in healthy people across ages. TCRdb reprocessed the 5' RACE reads with MiXCR, giving one entry per CDR3 protein. The table includes some 800,000 distinct CDR3 sequences, approximately 25% detected once. The sample was also reused in another study, on T cells of mothers and their children.

Sequenced input: blood. Receptors were obtained from a boy aged 5-17 years in good health. CDR3s include the opening cysteine and the closing phenylalanine or tryptophan. The D gene is left open where the match is weak. Rows may omit the clone size; those that give it use once, few, many or a size class.

D gene,V gene,J gene,clone size,CDR3 protein,CDR3 DNA
.,TRBV6-5,TRBJ2-2,.,CASSYRRTEMYTGELFF,TGTGCCAGCAGTTACCGGCGGACAGAGATGTACACCGGGGAGCTGTTTTTT
TRBD1,TRBV9,TRBJ2-7,.,CASSKSQGRVFHEQYF,TGTGCCAGCAGCAAATCACAGGGGCGTGTGTTCCACGAGCAGTACTTC
TRBD1,TRBV5-5,TRBJ1-3,.,CASSSDRGNTIYF,TGTGCCAGCAGCTCGGACAGGGGAAACACCATATATTTT
TRBD1,TRBV2,TRBJ1-1,.,CASILDRGNTEAFF,TGTGCCAGCATTTTAGACAGGGGTAACACTGAAGCTTTCTTT
TRBD1,TRBV14,TRBJ1-2,few,CASSQDPRTGGIYGYTF,TGTGCCAGCAGCCAAGACCCTCGGACAGGGGGCATTTATGGCTACACCTTC
.,TRBV11-1,TRBJ2-3,few,CASSLGLRGPSTDTQYF,TGTGCCAGCAGCTTAGGATTGAGAGGACCTAGCACAGATACGCAGTATTTT
.,TRBV21-1,TRBJ2-4,.,CASIPGSSGNGLHF,TGTGCCAGCATCCCGGGGTCTAGCGGGAATGGATTACACTTC
.,TRBV4-3,TRBJ1-4,.,CASSQDQATANEKLFF,TGCGCCAGCAGCCAAGATCAAGCGACGGCTAATGAAAAACTGTTTTTT
.,TRBV29-1,TRBJ2-5,.,CSGRVGVSAGLGTQYF,TGCAGCGGAAGGGTCGGGGTTTCAGCAGGACTCGGGACCCAGTACTTC
TRBD2,TRBV27,TRBJ2-2,few,CASSSLRGLALIHAVGELFF,TGTGCCAGCAGTTCTCTCCGGGGACTAGCTCTTATCCACGCAGTCGGGGAGCTGTTTTTT
.,TRBV4-3,TRBJ1-1,few,CASSHDANTEAFF,TGCGCCAGCAGCCACGACGCGAACACTGAAGCTTTCTTT
.,TRBV12-3/TRBV12-4,TRBJ1-4,few,CASRLRSEKLFF,TGTGCCAGCAGGTTGAGATCCGAAAAACTGTTTTTT
TRBD1,TRBV4-2,TRBJ1-2,.,CASSPPQGSGDLGSCTF,TGTGCCAGCAGCCCCCCACAGGGGTCGGGGGACTTGGGCTCCTGCACCTTC
TRBD1,TRBV7-3,TRBJ2-2,.,CASRGQSNTGELFF,TGTGCCAGCAGGGGACAGTCGAACACCGGGGAGCTGTTTTTT
.,TRBV5-6,TRBJ2-1,.,CASSPGDTYNEQFF,TGTGCCAGCAGCCCAGGTGACACATACAATGAGCAGTTCTTC
TRBD1,TRBV12-3/TRBV12-4,TRBJ2-2,few,CASSSSSGTGDTGELFF,TGTGCCAGCAGTTCATCCTCCGGGACAGGTGACACCGGGGAGCTGTTTTTT
.,TRBV7-3,TRBJ1-1,.,CASSLMGDSTEAFF,TGTGCCAGCAGCTTAATGGGGGATTCCACTGAAGCTTTCTTT
.,TRBV15,TRBJ2-7,few,CATSSRQKTYEQYF,TGTGCCACCAGCTCCCGACAGAAAACCTACGAGCAGTACTTC
.,TRBV7-8,TRBJ2-5,few,CASSLRPREQYF,TGTGCCAGCAGCTTAAGGCCGAGGGAGCAGTACTTC
TRBD1,TRBV6-5,TRBJ2-7,many,CASRSGTGPYEQYF,TGTGCCAGCAGGTCCGGGACAGGTCCCTACGAGCAGTACTTC
.,TRBV5-1,TRBJ2-7,.,CASRASASYEQYF,TGCGCCAGCAGGGCTAGCGCCTCCTACGAGCAGTACTTC
TRBD2,TRBV29-1,TRBJ2-1,.,CSVRLAGMLIDEQFF,TGCAGCGTCCGACTAGCGGGAATGTTGATCGATGAGCAGTTCTTC
TRBD1,TRBV5-5,TRBJ1-2,.,CASSIRTGEDGYTF,TGTGCCAGCAGCATCCGGACAGGGGAGGATGGCTACACCTTC
.,TRBV5-5,TRBJ2-7,few,CASSLIIDYSYEQYF,TGTGCCAGCAGCTTGATCATAGATTACTCCTACGAGCAGTACTTC
.,TRBV29-1,TRBJ2-5,few,CSVGRESQETQYF,TGCAGCGTTGGTCGGGAATCCCAAGAGACCCAGTACTTC
.,TRBV7-6,TRBJ2-5,many,CASSFDDMQETQYF,TGTGCCAGCAGCTTTGATGACATGCAAGAGACCCAGTACTTC
TRBD1,TRBV28,TRBJ1-1,few,CASSLRTGTGFTEAFF,TGTGCCAGCAGTTTACGGACTGGGACAGGGTTCACTGAAGCTTTCTTT
.,TRBV6-1,TRBJ1-6,many,CASSEHRSWNNSPLHF,TGTGCCAGCAGTGAACACAGGTCATGGAATAATTCACCCCTCCACTTT
.,TRBV10-3,TRBJ2-3,.,CATSVADTQYF,TGTGCCACCAGCGTCGCAGATACGCAGTATTTT
TRBD2,TRBV28,TRBJ2-2,few,CASSSDLTSGGSNTGELFF,TGTGCCAGCAGTTCGGACCTGACTAGCGGGGGGTCAAACACCGGGGAGCTGTTTTTT
TRBD2,TRBV11-3,TRBJ2-5,.,CASSLGASGGPERETQYF,TGTGCCAGCAGCTTAGGGGCTAGCGGGGGCCCAGAGCGGGAGACCCAGTACTTC
TRBD1,TRBV7-2,TRBJ1-2,.,CASSADRAAYGYTF,TGTGCCAGCAGCGCCGACAGGGCTGCCTATGGCTACACCTTC
.,TRBV10-3,TRBJ1-1,.,CAISDGAGAGVNTEAFF,TGTGCCATCAGTGATGGGGCCGGGGCGGGGGTGAACACTGAAGCTTTCTTT
.,TRBV5-6,TRBJ2-1,.,CASSEVGGAGHEQFF,TGTGCCAGCAGCGAGGTAGGGGGGGCCGGTCATGAGCAGTTCTTC
.,TRBV7-2,TRBJ1-5,.,CASSLLGFNQPQHF,TGTGCCAGCAGCTTACTAGGATTTAATCAGCCCCAGCATTTT
TRBD1,TRBV27,TRBJ2-5,.,CASGTGVETQYF,TGTGCCAGCGGGACAGGGGTTGAGACCCAGTACTTC
TRBD1,TRBV6-2/TRBV6-3,TRBJ1-5,.,CASSQGRLGTGALNQPQHF,TGTGCCAGCAGCCAGGGCCGACTCGGGACAGGCGCACTCAATCAGCCCCAGCATTTT
TRBD2,TRBV7-9,TRBJ2-1,.,CASSKSGGAINEQFF,TGTGCCAGCAGCAAAAGCGGGGGGGCCATAAATGAGCAGTTCTTC
TRBD1,TRBV27,TRBJ1-5,many,CASSPRQGLSNQPQHF,TGTGCCAGCAGTCCCAGACAGGGCTTGAGCAATCAGCCCCAGCATTTT
.,TRBV4-2,TRBJ1-1,few,CASSQGGHAEAFF,TGTGCCAGCAGCCAAGGAGGGCACGCTGAAGCTTTCTTT
.,TRBV4-3,TRBJ1-6,few,CASSLGDGLDSPLHF,TGCGCCAGCAGCCTCGGGGACGGCCTTGATTCACCCCTCCACTTT
TRBD1,TRBV3-1,TRBJ2-2,few,CASSHSGTANTGELFF,TGTGCCAGCAGCCACTCCGGGACAGCGAACACCGGGGAGCTGTTTTTT
TRBD1,TRBV6-1,TRBJ2-1,few,CASPSGDSNEQFF,TGTGCCAGCCCTTCCGGGGACAGCAATGAGCAGTTCTTC
.,TRBV27,TRBJ2-7,.,CASSPPGTWTYEQYF,TGTGCCAGCAGTCCTCCCGGGACATGGACCTACGAGCAGTACTTC
.,TRBV24-1,TRBJ2-2,.,CATSDSSGYPTGELFF,TGTGCCACCAGTGATTCGTCGGGATATCCAACCGGGGAGCTGTTTTTT
TRBD2,TRBV20-1,TRBJ2-1,few,CSVQGTSGRTNEQFF,TGCAGTGTACAAGGGACTAGCGGGAGAACCAACGAGCAGTTCTTC
.,TRBV7-9,TRBJ2-1,few,CASNTEGPYNEQFF,TGTGCCAGCAACACAGAGGGCCCCTACAATGAGCAGTTCTTC
.,TRBV7-9,TRBJ2-2,few,CASMSGNTGELFF,TGTGCCAGCATGTCAGGGAACACCGGGGAGCTGTTTTTT
.,TRBV5-1,TRBJ1-1,many,CASSLGQPNTEAFF,TGCGCCAGCAGCTTGGGACAGCCGAACACTGAAGCTTTCTTT
.,TRBV28,TRBJ2-1,few,CASSFDRSNEQFF,TGTGCCAGCAGTTTCGATCGATCCAATGAGCAGTTCTTC